Below are 20 T cell receptor beta chains sequenced from a single sample in a study of cytomegalovirus exposure and HLA in healthy donors listed by TCRdb under 2017. The receptor library was made with the immunoSEQ multiplex PCR assay. The multiplex PCR relied on a mix of 60 forward primers for TCR Vbeta segments and 13 reverse primers for TCR Jbeta segments. TCRdb stores this immuneACCESS table with in-frame sequences only. Part of the clones is absent; in the studies checked, under half of the shortfall reflects unresolved V genes, and no reason is known for the rest. Across this sample there are some 140,000 clones, with around 79% seen only once. The top ten clonotypes cover approximately 8.8% of the sample. Sequenced: PBMCs. These receptor sequences come from a woman in her forties or fifties in good health and CMV-seropositive.

The gene calls are TRBV7-3 and TRBJ1-2; TRBD1 agrees at 9 bases. Germline assignment: CDR1 SGHTA and CDR2 FQGTGA. V gave up 6 bases and J gave up 4 bases; unmatched junction bases: 12. CDR3 length: 16 amino acids. The chain's CDR3 is CASSPAPGTGTYGYTF. The CDR3 DNA sequence: TGTGCCAGCAGTCCCGCCCCCGGGACAGGGACCTATGGCTACACCTTC.

The J gene is TRBJ1-1, the V gene TRBV9, with 8 nucleotides matching TRBD1. V gave up 4 bases and J gave up 4 bases; unmatched junction bases: 9. The CDR3 contains 15 residues. Germline V gene lookup returns CDR1 SGDLS and CDR2 YYNGEE. Here the CDR3 DNA reads TGTGCCAGCAGCCCATCGGGACAGGCCTTCACTGAAGCTTTCTTT. Translating it yields CASSPSGQAFTEAFF.

The chain couples TRBV7-6 to TRBJ2-1; TRBD2 is a possible D gene (6 bases). Germline assignment: CDR1 SGHVS and CDR2 FNYEAQ. The CDR3 length is 16 residues. Trimming shortened V by 5 bases and J by 4 bases, and 18 bases separated the two germline ends. CDR3 region: CASSLLRRGDYNEQFF. The CDR3 DNA reads as TGTGCCAGCAGCCTCCTTAGGCGGGGTGATTACAATGAGCAGTTCTTC.

The genes are TRBV2 and TRBJ1-6; 7 bases map to TRBD1. The CDR3 is made up of 14 amino acids. Germline V gene data show CDR1 as SNHLY and CDR2 as FYNNEI. With V trimmed by 6 bases and J by 3 bases, 2 bases remained unmatched. CDR3: CASSGDSYNSPLHF. CDR3 bases: TGTGCCAGCAGCGGGGACAGCTATAATTCACCCCTCCACTTT.

The sample holds a few counts of this clone. This chain joins TRBV4-1 and TRBJ2-5; D uncertain. The assigned J gene may be wrong: the sequence end matches TRBJ2-7 better. CDR3 length equals 13 residues. From germline, CDR1 is MGHRA and CDR2 YSYEKL. The CDR3 is CASSQMGIGEQYF. CDR3 sequence (DNA): TGCGCCAGCAGCCAAATGGGCATTGGCGAGCAGTACTTC.

This clone was counted only a few times. The chain uses TRBV7-3 and TRBJ1-1; D not certain. CDR3 length: 15 amino acids. Germline CDR1 is SGHTA and CDR2 is FQGTGA. Trimming removed 5 bases at V and 1 base at J, with 14 bases between. The CDR3 bases are TGTGCCAGCAGCCCCGGGCCGGCGGGGAACACTGAAGCTTTCTTT. Translated: CASSPGPAGNTEAFF.

V usage is TRBV2 and J usage is TRBJ1-1, with D hard to call. The CDR3 runs to 13 residues. Germline values: CDR1 SNHLY, CDR2 FYNNEI. V gave up 5 bases and J gave up 7 bases, with 14 bases separating them. The CDR3: CASSQEFNNEAFF. In DNA form, the CDR3 reads TGTGCCAGCAGTCAAGAATTTAATAATGAAGCTTTCTTT.

This clone is classed as medium-sized. V usage is TRBV7-2 and J usage is TRBJ1-5, with 7 bases identical to TRBD1. With V trimmed by 3 bases and J by 0 bases, 5 bases remained unmatched. This CDR3 comprises 16 residues. The germline V gene encodes CDR1 SGHTA and CDR2 FQGNSA. This CDR3 reads CASSFRGDYSNQPQHF. The DNA of the CDR3 is TGTGCCAGCAGCTTCAGGGGGGATTATAGCAATCAGCCCCAGCATTTT. The full variable domain, its missing parts supplied by reference TRBV7-2 and TRBJ1-5, is GAGVSQSPSNKVTEKGKDVELRCDPISGHTALYWYRQSLGQGLEFLIYFQGNSAPDKSGLPSDRFSAERTGGSVSTLTIQRTQQEDSAVYLCASSFRGDYSNQPQHFGDGTRLSIL.

This clone was counted a few times. This sequence joins TRBV19 and TRBJ2-4, with D perhaps matching TRBD2 (5 bases). V gave up 3 bases and J gave up 9 bases, with 21 bases separating them. This CDR3 is 16 amino acids long. Germline lookup yields CDR1 LNHDA and CDR2 SQIVND (reference sequence). DNA of the CDR3: TGTGCCAGTAGTATTGGGGAGCCGGGTCATATTGGCATTCAGTACTTC. This gives the protein CASSIGEPGHIGIQYF.

This chain connects TRBV9 to TRBJ2-7, with TRBD2 as a possible D gene (5 bases). Trimming took off 4 bases at V and 3 bases at J, with 17 bases between the two ends. Germline CDR1 reads SGDLS; CDR2 reads YYNGEE. This CDR3 is built from 15 residues. This chain's CDR3 is CASSPHSSRDYEQYF. The CDR3 DNA follows: TGTGCCAGCAGCCCCCACTCGTCTCGGGACTACGAGCAGTACTTC.

This clone has only one observation. This chain uses TRBV11-2 with TRBJ1-1, with TRBD1 as a possible D gene (5 bases). Germline CDR1 is SGHAT and CDR2 is FQNNGV. This CDR3 has 14 residues. Trimming shortened V by 6 bases and J by 3 bases, and 14 bases separated the two germline ends. The CDR3 loop reads CASRRLGADTEAFF. As DNA, the CDR3 is TGTGCCAGCAGACGCCTAGGGGCGGACACTGAAGCTTTCTTT.

The V gene is TRBV7-2, the J gene TRBJ1-1, with D tentatively TRBD1 (5 bases). V lost 1 base and J lost 0, with 9 bases in between. CDR1 and CDR2 from the germline V gene are SGHTA and FQGNSA. CDR3 length equals 15 residues. This CDR3 reads CASSLVGGLNTEAFF. The CDR3 DNA is TGTGCCAGCAGCTTAGTCGGGGGACTGAACACTGAAGCTTTCTTT.

The sample holds one count of this clone. The chain recombines TRBV19 with TRBJ2-6; 11 positions match TRBD2. After removal of 6 bases from V and 4 bases from J, the junction contained 11 bases not matched to a gene. The CDR3 contains 18 residues. Germline loops: CDR1 LNHDA, CDR2 SQIVND (reference sequence). In DNA, the CDR3 is TGTGCCAGTAGGAAGATAGCGGGGGGGCCGGGAGGGGCCAACGTCCTGACTTTC. Translation: CASRKIAGGPGGANVLTF.

The V gene is TRBV12-5, the J gene TRBJ1-2, with D unclear. The CDR3 covers 14 residues. Germline assignment: CDR1 LGHNT and CDR2 FRNRAP. V lost 2 bases, J lost 0 bases, and 7 bases lay in between. CDR3 DNA sequence: TGTGCTAGTGGTTTGCCCGGGGCTAACTATGGCTACACCTTC. This gives the protein CASGLPGANYGYTF.

The rearrangement joins TRBV5-4 to TRBJ2-3, with 9 bases that match TRBD1. Germline values: CDR1 SGHNT, CDR2 YYREEE (reference sequence). CDR3 length: 15 residues. V lost 4 bases, J lost 1 base, and 4 bases stayed unmatched. CDR3 coding DNA: TGTGCCAGCAGCCCCCGGGACAGGGGCACAGATACGCAGTATTTT. Translated, it gives CASSPRDRGTDTQYF.

The J gene is TRBJ2-5, the V gene TRBV30; 7 nucleotides match TRBD1. With 2 bases clipped from V and 0 bases from J, the junction kept 3 bases outside the gene matches. Germline-derived CDR1 and CDR2 are GTSNPN and SVGIG (reference sequence). CDR3 length: 14 amino acids. The CDR3 spells CAWSWGQHQETQYF. The CDR3 nucleotides are TGTGCCTGGAGTTGGGGACAGCACCAAGAGACCCAGTACTTC. Based on the CDR3 plus reference TRBV30 and TRBJ2-5, the full variable domain is SQTIHQWPATLVQPVGSPLSLECTVEGTSNPNLYWYRQAAGRGLQLLFYSVGIGQISSEVPQNLSASRPQDRQFILSSKKLLLSDSGFYLCAWSWGQHQETQYFGPGTRLLVL.

The chain carries TRBV5-1 and TRBJ2-5; TRBD1 agrees at 11 bases. Trimming at V came to 4 bases and at J to 2 bases, leaving 4 bases not matched to a gene. This CDR3 is built from 15 residues. CDR1 and CDR2 (germline): SGHRS, YFSETQ. The CDR3 DNA is TGCGCCAGCAGCATATGGGACAGGGGGCAAGAGACCCAGTACTTC. Amino acids: CASSIWDRGQETQYF. Variable domain in full (rest from reference TRBV5-1 and TRBJ2-5): KAGVTQTPRYLIKTRGQQVTLSCSPISGHRSVSWYQQTPGQGLQFLFEYFSETQRNKGNFPGRFSGRQFSNSRSEMNVSTLELGDSALYLCASSIWDRGQETQYFGPGTRLLVL.

The genes are TRBV2 and TRBJ2-3; 14 positions agree with TRBD2. The germline V gene encodes CDR1 SNHLY and CDR2 FYNNEI. The CDR3 covers 15 residues. Trimming cost V 4 bases and J 7 bases; bases outside gene matches: 4. The DNA of the CDR3 is TGTGCCAGCAGTGGACTAGCGGGGGGGCCGAATACGCAGTATTTT. Protein: CASSGLAGGPNTQYF.

The rearrangement joins TRBV6-6 to TRBJ1-5; D uncertain. CDR1 and CDR2 (germline): MNHNY, SVGAGI (reference sequence). The CDR3 covers 16 residues. Trimming removed 0 bases from V and 3 bases from J, with 12 bases in between. CDR3 nucleotides: TGTGCCAGCAGTTACTCCCGTGGGAGGTACAATCAGCCCCAGCATTTT. It is translated as CASSYSRGRYNQPQHF.

V usage is TRBV6-1 and J usage is TRBJ2-1; 10 nucleotides match TRBD2. The germline V gene has CDR1 MNHNS and CDR2 SASEGT. The CDR3 covers 15 residues. The ends lost 3 bases at V and 4 bases at J; junction bases unmatched: 3. DNA of the CDR3: TGTGCCAGCAGTGAGCAGCGGGGGGGTTACAATGAGCAGTTCTTC. Translation gives CASSEQRGGYNEQFF.